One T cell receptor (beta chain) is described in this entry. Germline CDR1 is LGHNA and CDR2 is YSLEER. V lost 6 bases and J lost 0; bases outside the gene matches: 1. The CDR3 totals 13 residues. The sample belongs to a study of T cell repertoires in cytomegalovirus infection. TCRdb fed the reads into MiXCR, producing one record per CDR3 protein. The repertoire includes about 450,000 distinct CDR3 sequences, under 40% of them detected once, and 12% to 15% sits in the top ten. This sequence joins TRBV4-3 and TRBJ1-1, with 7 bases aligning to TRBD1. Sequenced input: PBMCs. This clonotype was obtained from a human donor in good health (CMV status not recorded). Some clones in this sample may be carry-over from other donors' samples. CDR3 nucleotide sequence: TGCGCCAGCAGTGGACAGGTGAACACTGAAGCTTTCTTT. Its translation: CASSGQVNTEAFF.